This TCR beta chain was recorded in a study of blood T cell repertoires in COVID-19. In the authors' methods: Using reference gene primer amplification, nucleated cell counts were estimated. Clones were read by immunoSEQ multiplex PCR, and TCRdb kept only the in-frame ones, dropping some. V, J and clone size are those of that table, while D and trimming were read from the DNA. The repertoire consists of over 75,000 clones, with 60% to 85% occurring once and the leading ten covering approximately 9%. Per the germline V gene, CDR1 is MNHEY and CDR2 is SVGAGI. Trimming cost V 9 bases and J 2 bases, with 11 bases left between them. The CDR3 totals 12 residues.

The sequenced sample consisted of peripheral blood. The clonotype comes from a man between 45 and 60 years old who had recovered from COVID-19. The chain is built from TRBV6-5 and TRBJ2-7; tentatively, D is TRBD1 (6 bases). The CDR3 spells CASLGQTYEQYF. The CDR3 DNA sequence: TGTGCCAGTTTAGGACAGACCTACGAGCAGTACTTC.